What follows describes a single TCR beta chain. V lost 0 bases to trimming and J lost 6 bases; unmatched junction nucleotides: 3. The CDR3 length is 15 residues. From germline, CDR1 is SGHRS and CDR2 YFSETQ. Clinical history as reported by participants underpinned cohort assignment. The sample belongs to a study of blood T cell repertoires in COVID-19. Overall study context: PBMCs, B-cell-depleted T cells, or T cells were the source of the cDNA or gDNA that made up the material.

Assay: immunoSEQ multiplex PCR; the TCRdb copy retains only in-frame clones and omits some. This table holds around 220,000 clones, around 90% found once. The sequence derives from a woman under 30 who had recovered from COVID-19. The sequencing input was PBMCs or T cells enriched from blood (not recorded which). The chain links TRBV5-1 to TRBJ2-2; 9 bases map to TRBD1. CDR3 sequence (DNA): TGCGCCAGCAGCTTGGGGGACAGGGTATCCGGGGAGCTGTTTTTT. Translating it yields CASSLGDRVSGELFF. Based on the CDR3 plus reference TRBV5-1 and TRBJ2-2, the full variable domain is KAGVTQTPRYLIKTRGQQVTLSCSPISGHRSVSWYQQTPGQGLQFLFEYFSETQRNKGNFPGRFSGRQFSNSRSEMNVSTLELGDSALYLCASSLGDRVSGELFFGEGSRLTVL.